This TCR beta chain was sequenced in a study of T-cell reconstitution after alpha-beta-depleted transplantation in children. TCRbeta library construction was performed incorporating unique molecular identifiers. TCRdb used MiXCR to reprocess the PCR reads, holding one entry per CDR3 protein. The profile shows roughly 590,000 distinct CDR3 sequences, around a sixth of them singletons. V was pared by 3 bases and J by 1 base, with 14 bases of the junction left unmatched. This CDR3 region has 19 residues. Germline assignment: CDR1 SGHDT and CDR2 YYEEEE. This clonotype was found many times. The TCR was taken from a human donor who donated a stem cell graft to a child with acute myeloid leukemia. The chain combines TRBV5-6 with TRBJ2-3; 10 nucleotides match TRBD2. Specimen: PBMCs from the stem cell graft donor, collected from the stem cell graft. The CDR3 reads CASSSDRAGGPEGTDTQYF. The CDR3 region has the DNA TGTGCCAGCAGCTCCGACAGAGCGGGGGGGCCTGAAGGCACAGATACGCAGTATTTT.